These 10 T cell receptor beta chains were all obtained from the same sample, sequenced in a study of graft-versus-host responses after intestinal transplantation. Their antigens remain unidentified. The assay was immunoSEQ multiplex PCR, and TCRdb's table has in-frame clones only and misses some. The sample comprises 85,000 to 130,000 clones, about 90% of which are singletons, and over 0.7% rests with the top ten. The material was unstimulated CD4+ T cells sorted from spleen or lymph node cells, obtained before intestinal transplant. These receptor sequences come from a human donor who received an intestinal transplant.

This clone occurred once. V usage is TRBV7-9 and J usage is TRBJ2-1; D is undetermined. Germline V gene sequence: CDR1 SEHNR, CDR2 FQNEAQ (reference sequence). This CDR3 comprises 14 residues. With 6 bases removed from V and 0 bases from J, the gap between germline ends came to 9 bases. CDR3 bases: TGTGCCAGCAGAGGGTGGGGCTCCTACAATGAGCAGTTCTTC. Encoded protein: CASRGWGSYNEQFF. The full variable domain, its missing parts supplied by reference TRBV7-9 and TRBJ2-1, is DTGVSQNPRHKITKRGQNVTFRCDPISEHNRLYWYRQTLGQGPEFLTYFQNEAQLEKSRLLSDRFSAERPKGSFSTLEIQRTEQGDSAMYLCASRGWGSYNEQFFGPGTRLTVL.

The genes are TRBV9 and TRBJ2-3; the match to TRBD2 covers 10 bases. This CDR3 contains 18 residues. In germline, CDR1 is SGDLS, CDR2 YYNGEE. V dropped 1 base and J dropped 4; count of bases not matched to a gene: 12. The CDR3 nucleotides are TGTGCCAGCAGCGTAACGTCCGGAGCGGGGGGGCGCGCAGATACGCAGTATTTT. Encoded protein: CASSVTSGAGGRADTQYF.

The chain joins TRBV2 to TRBJ1-5; a weak D match, TRBD1 (6 bases). Germline lookup yields CDR1 SNHLY and CDR2 FYNNEI. CDR3 size: 14 residues. The ends were cut back, 5 bases at V and 3 bases at J, with 11 bases in the middle. The CDR3 here is CASSSDRFNQPQHF. CDR3 bases: TGTGCCAGCAGTTCAGACAGGTTCAATCAGCCCCAGCATTTT.

The genes are TRBV18 and TRBJ2-7, with D hard to call. CDR1 and CDR2 (germline): KGHSH, LQKENI. This CDR3 spans 15 amino acids. The V end was cut by 0 bases, the J end by 2 bases, with 11 bases between. Here the CDR3 reads CASSPPYGFTYEQYF. The CDR3 DNA reads as TGTGCCAGCTCACCACCGTACGGGTTTACCTACGAGCAGTACTTC.

J is TRBJ2-5 and V is TRBV5-6; D gene ambiguous. In germline, CDR1 is SGHDT, CDR2 YYEEEE. The CDR3 totals 13 residues. Trimming removed 4 bases at V and 5 bases at J, with 12 bases between. The CDR3: CASSPPTRETQYF. The CDR3 DNA is TGTGCCAGCAGCCCCCCAACCCGGGAGACCCAGTACTTC.

The chain is built from TRBV6-5 and TRBJ1-2, with a tentative D call TRBD1 (5 bases). The CDR3 extends over 14 amino acids. The V end lost 7 bases, the J end lost 4 bases, and 16 bases lay between the germline ends. Looked up from germline, CDR1 is MNHEY and CDR2 is SVGAGI. The CDR3 coding sequence is TGTGCCAGCACCCCGGGACCCGGGGGCTATGGCTACACCTTC. It is translated as CASTPGPGGYGYTF.

The chain has TRBV6-1 and TRBJ2-7; 7 bases align to TRBD1. V was pared by 4 bases and J by 7 bases, with 7 bases of the junction left unmatched. Germline CDR1 is MNHNS and CDR2 is SASEGT. This CDR3 contains 13 residues. The CDR3 loop reads CASSVTGLGEQYF. CDR3 bases: TGTGCCAGCAGTGTGACAGGGCTCGGAGAGCAGTACTTC.

This clone was seen just once. V usage is TRBV28 and J usage is TRBJ1-5, with D possibly being TRBD1 (5 bases). This CDR3 comprises 13 residues. Germline CDR1 and CDR2: MDHEN and SYDVKM. Trimming took 6 bases from V and 5 from J, leaving 11 bases between them. The CDR3 DNA reads as TGTGCCAGCAGCACGACAGTTTATCAGCCCCAGCATTTT. Encoded protein: CASSTTVYQPQHF. Full variable domain (missing parts from reference TRBV28 and TRBJ1-5): DVKVTQSSRYLVKRTGEKVFLECVQDMDHENMFWYRQDPGLGLRLIYFSYDVKMKEKGDIPEGYSVSREKKERFSLILESASTNQTSMYLCASSTTVYQPQHFGDGTRLSIL.

There are a few counts of this clone. The chain carries TRBV6-4 and TRBJ1-3; D ambiguous. CDR1 and CDR2 (germline): MRHNA, SNTAGT. V lost 9 bases to trimming and J lost 9 bases, with 18 bases between them. The CDR3 is made up of 13 amino acids. The CDR3 reads CARKHGRSGTIYF. The CDR3 bases are TGTGCCAGAAAACATGGCCGGAGTGGCACCATATATTTT.

The V and J genes are TRBV19 and TRBJ2-2; maybe TRBD1 (5 bases). The germline V gene has CDR1 LNHDA and CDR2 SQIVND (reference sequence). The CDR3 is made up of 14 amino acids. V lost 8 bases and J 5 bases, leaving 15 bases between the germline ends. The CDR3, as DNA: TGTGCCAGTCGCGATATAGGGGAAACCGGGGAGCTGTTTTTT. Translation: CASRDIGETGELFF.